This TCR beta chain appears in the sequencing data of a study of blood T cell repertoires in COVID-19. Study-level information: The samples span acute and convalescent COVID-19 from the United States, Italy and Spain. PBMCs, B-cell-depleted T cells, or T cells provided the cDNA or gDNA that made up the material.

Original methodology: Estimation of nucleated cell counts relied on the amplification of reference gene primers. Clones were read by immunoSEQ multiplex PCR, and TCRdb kept only the in-frame ones, dropping some. That table supplies the V and J calls and clone size; D and trimming were determined from the DNA. This table has about 180,000 clones, more than 70% appearing once. Trimming took 4 bases from V and 7 from J; bases not matched to a gene: 12. The CDR3 contains 15 residues. Germline V CDR1 and CDR2: MGHRA, YSYEKL. The sequence was collected from a man aged 18 to 29 with active or convalescent COVID-19. Sequenced: peripheral blood. V usage is TRBV4-1 and J usage is TRBJ2-7; 8 nucleotides line up with TRBD1. As DNA, the CDR3 is TGCGCCAGCAGCCCCCTGGGGGACAGGCCTGGGGAGCAGTACTTC. The encoded protein is CASSPLGDRPGEQYF.